These T cell receptor beta chains were read from a single sample in a study of sequential checkpoint blockade in melanoma. Data came from immunoSEQ multiplex PCR; TCRdb stores just in-frame clones and leaves some out. The sample has roughly 18,000 clones, roughly 70% seen once. The sequencing used CD8+ T cells sorted from blood (inferred from file names), collected from a patient given nivolumab and ipilimumab in sequence. The receptors were sampled from a human donor with melanoma. Each CDR3 is given with its conserved first and last residue.

v_call cdr3_aa
TRBV5-1 CASSQAQGSEQYF
TRBV2 CASRRQGDSINEQFF
TRBV27 CASITSGGGYNEQFF
TRBV4-1 CASSQDGDNEQFF
TRBV5-1 CASSWNRGYEQYF
TRBV9 CASSAPSGRAKNIQYF
TRBV27 CASSFWGDEQFF
TRBV7-3 CASSETGAGDDGYTF
TRBV5-1 CASSYSYEQYF
TRBV4-3 CASSQVPRGPDEKLFF
TRBV4-3 CASSVGTGGAGNIQYF
TRBV10-2 CASSDRYSNQPQHF
TRBV11-2 CASTPGTGSTFF
TRBV27 CASGWGVSNEQFF
TRBV9 CASSVAGQGLRPNTEAFF
TRBV27 CASRGYGNPYEQYF
TRBV19 CASSLTGGGDYGYTF
TRBV18 CASSPTLAGVGANVLTF
TRBV5-6 CASNRDRTSSYEQYF
TRBV7-8 CASSLGGNGYTF
TRBV5-1 CASSFPSGGAENEQYF
TRBV27 CASSSGIGVGPYEQYF
TRBV9 CASSARPGQAKNIQYF
TRBV11-3 CASSYGGYTDTQYF
TRBV30 CAWSEGAYGYTF
TRBV7-9 CASSSSPGRGVTDTQYF
TRBV6-5 CASSYAAVSTYEQYF
TRBV9 CASSASGHLNEQFF
TRBV7-6 CASSPSSYEQYF
TRBV7-6 CASSSRRGSTDTQYF
TRBV29-1 CSVEGNRAAWTDTQYF
TRBV9 CASSVSGGIGTEAFF
TRBV14 CASSQGVGSGNTIYF
TRBV11-3 CASSLWATPAYEQYF
TRBV19 CASRELAGERNEQFF
TRBV7-9 CASSLSIQRGGDTQYF
TRBV29-1 CSVWGGAYNEQFF
TRBV7-9 CASSKLAGTEAQYF
TRBV14 CASSLQITDTQYF
TRBV19 CATEGDSLDEQFF
TRBV29-1 CSVPGQGRLANYGYTF
TRBV9 CASSAGQGLDIQYF